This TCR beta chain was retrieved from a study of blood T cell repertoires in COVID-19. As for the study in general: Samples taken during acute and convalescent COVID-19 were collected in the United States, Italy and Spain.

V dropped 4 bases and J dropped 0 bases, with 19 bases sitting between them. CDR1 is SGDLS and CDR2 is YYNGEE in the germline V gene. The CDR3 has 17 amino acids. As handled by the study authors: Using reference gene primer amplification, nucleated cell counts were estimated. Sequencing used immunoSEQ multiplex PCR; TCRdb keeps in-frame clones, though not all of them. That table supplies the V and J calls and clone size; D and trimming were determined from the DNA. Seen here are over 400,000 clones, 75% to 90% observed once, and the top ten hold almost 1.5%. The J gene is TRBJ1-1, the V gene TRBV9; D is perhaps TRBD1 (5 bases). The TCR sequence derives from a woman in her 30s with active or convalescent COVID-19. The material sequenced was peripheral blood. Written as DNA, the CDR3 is TGTGCCAGCAGCCTTACGTCCCGCCAGGGAATGAACACTGAAGCTTTCTTT. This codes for CASSLTSRQGMNTEAFF.